Listed here are 23 T cell receptor beta chains from one sample, sequenced in a study of PD-1 blockade in classical Hodgkin lymphoma (dated by TCRdb to about 2020). The library was prepared using the immunoSEQ multiplex PCR assay. The table was pulled from immuneACCESS by TCRdb, which kept in-frame rearrangements only. Such tables lose some clones; where checked, under half of the loss comes from unresolved V genes, and the rest has no known cause. The sample table contains some 21,000 clones; only one count was recorded for 94% of them. The top ten hold 4.5% to 6% of the sample. The intended sense of this specimen's time point label: newly diagnosed, previously untreated cHL patient sample. Material: peripheral blood mononuclear cells (PBMCs). The receptors derive from a human donor with classical Hodgkin lymphoma.

The chain joins TRBV7-2 to TRBJ1-5; D call uncertain. The CDR3 has 15 amino acids. Germline V gene sequence: CDR1 SGHTA, CDR2 FQGNSA. Trimming took off 0 bases at V and 7 bases at J, with 13 bases between the two ends. The CDR3: CASSLAGGGGQPQHF. Written as DNA, the CDR3 is TGTGCCAGCAGCTTAGCGGGAGGAGGCGGGCAGCCCCAGCATTTT.

V usage is TRBV29-1 and J usage is TRBJ2-3, with 11 bases identical to TRBD2. Germline assignment: CDR1 SQVTM and CDR2 ANQGSEA. Trimming at V came to 3 bases and at J to 4 bases, leaving 12 bases not matched to a gene. This CDR3 is built from 17 residues. The CDR3: CSVEIDRTSGYADTQYF. The CDR3 coding sequence is TGCAGCGTTGAGATCGACCGGACTAGCGGGTACGCAGATACGCAGTATTTT.

V gene TRBV19 combines with J gene TRBJ1-6, with D possibly being TRBD1 (6 bases). Germline V lookup: CDR1 LNHDA, CDR2 SQIVND (reference sequence). V lost 3 bases and J 10 bases, leaving 13 bases between the germline ends. This CDR3 contains 14 residues. The CDR3 region is CASSITGFRSPLHF. CDR3 nucleotide sequence: TGTGCCAGTAGTATTACAGGGTTCCGATCACCCCTCCACTTT.

V gene TRBV7-8 combines with J gene TRBJ2-5; no clear D gene. Deletions cut 1 base from V and 2 bases from J, with 8 bases between. Germline V gene lookup returns CDR1 SGHVS and CDR2 FQNEAQ. The CDR3 contains 14 residues. The CDR3 spells CASSLGGRQETQYF. The DNA for the CDR3 is TGTGCCAGCAGCTTAGGAGGCAGGCAAGAGACCCAGTACTTC.

The genes are TRBV5-1 and TRBJ2-3; TRBD2 agrees at 9 bases. Losses at the gene ends were 1 base for V and 4 bases for J; bases not matched to a gene: 10. The V gene's germline CDR1 is SGHRS and CDR2 YFSETQ. The CDR3 extends over 17 amino acids. CDR3 sequence: CASSLKKRGDSADTQYF. As DNA, the CDR3 is TGCGCCAGCAGCTTGAAAAAGCGGGGGGACTCGGCAGATACGCAGTATTTT.

The genes are TRBV18 and TRBJ1-1, with no clear D. The germline CDR1 and CDR2 sequences are KGHSH and LQKENI. V was clipped by 3 bases and J by 3 bases, with 11 bases between them. The CDR3 is 14 residues long. The chain's CDR3 is CASSPPGRYTEAFF. DNA of the CDR3: TGTGCCAGCTCACCGCCCGGACGTTACACTGAAGCTTTCTTT. Full variable domain (remainder filled in from reference TRBV18 and TRBJ1-1): NAGVMQNPRHLVRRRGQEARLRCSPMKGHSHVYWYRQLPEEGLKFMVYLQKENIIDESGMPKERFSAEFPKEGPSILRIQQVVRGDSAAYFCASSPPGRYTEAFFGQGTRLTVV.

This chain connects TRBV10-3 to TRBJ2-5; D unclear. The CDR3 length is 14 residues. Deletions cut 2 bases from V and 1 base from J, with 8 bases between. Germline V gene lookup returns CDR1 ENHRY and CDR2 SYGVKD. The CDR3: CAISEIRGQETQYF. The CDR3 DNA reads TGTGCCATCAGTGAGATCCGCGGCCAAGAGACCCAGTACTTC.

The CDR3 region has the DNA TGTGCCAGTAGTATATGGGGGGACACCGGGGAGCTGTTTTTT. Translating gives CASSIWGDTGELFF. This chain joins TRBV19 and TRBJ2-2; tentatively, D is TRBD2 (6 bases). Deletions cut 2 bases from V and 3 bases from J, with 7 bases between. Germline-derived CDR1 and CDR2 are LNHDA and SQIVND (reference sequence). There are 14 residues in the CDR3.

This clone was seen only once. CDR3 sequence (DNA): TGCGCCAGCAGTGAGTTTGCGGAAAAACTGTTTTTT. This codes for CASSEFAEKLFF. The rearrangement joins TRBV10-1 to TRBJ1-4, with D unresolved. The CDR3 sequence is 12 residues long. Trimming removed 1 base at V and 8 bases at J, with 5 bases between. The germline V gene has CDR1 WNHNN and CDR2 SYGVQD (reference sequence).

The chain combines TRBV11-2 with TRBJ1-1; D perhaps matches TRBD1 (6 bases). CDR1 and CDR2 from the germline V gene are SGHAT and FQNNGV. The CDR3 has 13 residues. V dropped 3 bases and J dropped 4 bases, with 9 bases sitting between them. The CDR3 nucleotides read TGTGCCAGCAGCTTGAGGGGGAGCACTGAAGCTTTCTTT. Encoded protein: CASSLRGSTEAFF.

In this sample, this clone turned up once. CDR3 sequence reads: CASSASGGAYEQFF. The CDR3 bases are TGTGCCAGCAGCGCTAGCGGGGGGGCTTATGAGCAGTTCTTC. This chain connects TRBV9 to TRBJ2-1; 12 bases match TRBD2. The CDR3 is made up of 14 amino acids. J gave up 8 bases and V 3 bases, and 3 bases lay outside the gene matches. Germline V CDR1 and CDR2: SGDLS, YYNGEE.

This chain links TRBV19 with TRBJ1-2; D may be TRBD1 (5 bases). Germline lookup yields CDR1 LNHDA and CDR2 SQIVND (reference sequence). V lost 7 bases to trimming and J lost 0 bases, with 9 bases between them. This CDR3 comprises 13 residues. CDR3 residues: CASKDTPNYGYTF. CDR3 in DNA: TGTGCCAGTAAGGACACGCCTAACTATGGCTACACCTTC.

The chain recombines TRBV7-9 with TRBJ1-3; unclear D gene. V dropped 5 bases and J dropped 0 bases, with 17 bases sitting between them. This CDR3 contains 17 residues. CDR1 SEHNR and CDR2 FQNEAQ come from the germline V gene (reference sequence). The CDR3 DNA is TGTGCCAGCAGCGCGAGATTAGACGCCTACTCTGGAAACACCATATATTTT. Protein sequence: CASSARLDAYSGNTIYF.

The chain uses TRBV11-2 and TRBJ1-1, with D perhaps TRBD1 (5 bases). Germline lookup yields CDR1 SGHAT and CDR2 FQNNGV. This CDR3 has 16 residues. V lost 2 bases and J lost 1, with 14 bases in between. For the CDR3, the DNA is TGTGCCAGCAGCTTAATTCCGGCAGGGAGGAACACTGAAGCTTTCTTT. Translating gives CASSLIPAGRNTEAFF. Filled out from reference TRBV11-2 and TRBJ1-1, the complete variable domain reads EAGVAQSPRYKIIEKRQSVAFWCNPISGHATLYWYQQILGQGPKLLIQFQNNGVVDDSQLPKDRFSAERLKGVDSTLKIQPAKLEDSAVYLCASSLIPAGRNTEAFFGQGTRLTVV.

This chain links TRBV7-8 with TRBJ2-7, with D possibly TRBD1 on 6 matching bases. The CDR3 is 15 residues long. V was shortened by 3 bases and J by 0 bases, with 12 bases between the two germline ends. From germline, CDR1 is SGHVS and CDR2 FQNEAQ. The CDR3 sequence is CASSFRGRGSYEQYF. The CDR3 DNA reads as TGTGCCAGCAGCTTCAGGGGTCGGGGCTCCTACGAGCAGTACTTC.

This clone showed up just once. A read error may account for a junction end that differs from germline. This chain uses TRBV5-1 with TRBJ2-7; TRBD1 might be the D (5 bases). The CDR3 runs 12 residues. CDR1 is SGHRS, CDR2 YFSETQ, per germline. CDR3 sequence: CASSYDRQPSDF. For the CDR3, the DNA is TGCGCCAGCAGCTACGATCGACAGCCAAGTGACTTC.

This chain connects TRBV5-6 to TRBJ2-3, with 11 bases matching TRBD2. CDR1 is SGHDT, CDR2 YYEEEE, per germline. The V gene end was trimmed by 0 bases and the J gene end by 2 bases; junction bases not matched to a gene: 5. The CDR3 loop spans 17 amino acids. The CDR3 DNA sequence: TGTGCCAGCAGCTTGGGACTAGCGGGGAGATACACAGATACGCAGTATTTT. Translating it yields CASSLGLAGRYTDTQYF.

The chain combines TRBV10-1 with TRBJ1-2; D gene unclear. Trimming took 5 bases from V and 4 from J, leaving 17 bases between them. This CDR3 spans 15 amino acids. CDR1 is WNHNN, CDR2 SYGVQD, per germline (reference sequence). The DNA of the CDR3 is TGCGCCAGCAGTCAGTATGGACGAAAGACCTATGGCTACACCTTC. This translates into CASSQYGRKTYGYTF.

The rearrangement links TRBV4-3 to TRBJ2-3; D might be TRBD1 (6 bases). Trimming cost V 5 bases and J 0 bases, with 15 bases left between them. The CDR3 consists of 16 residues. Germline lookup yields CDR1 LGHNA and CDR2 YSLEER. The CDR3: CASSFSRGRSTDTQYF. The CDR3 bases are TGCGCCAGCAGCTTCTCCAGGGGTCGGAGCACAGATACGCAGTATTTT.

The rearrangement joins TRBV19 to TRBJ2-7, with a tentative D call TRBD1 (6 bases). The ends were cut back, 5 bases at V and 2 bases at J, with 16 bases in the middle. This CDR3 has 15 amino acids. Germline V gene lookup returns CDR1 LNHDA and CDR2 SQIVND (reference sequence). For the CDR3, the DNA is TGTGCCAGTAGTCCCCGATCAGGGGAAACCTACGAGCAGTACTTC. It translates to CASSPRSGETYEQYF.

The chain couples TRBV4-3 to TRBJ2-7; D may be TRBD2 (5 bases). V was cut by 0 bases and J by 6 bases, with 12 bases left in between. The CDR3 contains 14 residues. The germline V gene encodes CDR1 LGHNA and CDR2 YSLEER. The CDR3 loop is CASSQDWAGSEQYF. DNA of the CDR3: TGCGCCAGCAGCCAAGATTGGGCGGGCAGCGAGCAGTACTTC.

The chain employs TRBV9 and TRBJ2-7; unclear D gene. Germline loops: CDR1 SGDLS, CDR2 YYNGEE. The ends were cut back, 3 bases at V and 2 bases at J, with 15 bases in the middle. CDR3 length: 15 amino acids. CDR3: CASSDSPSSTYEQYF. CDR3 bases: TGTGCCAGCAGCGACAGCCCATCGAGCACCTACGAGCAGTACTTC.

The chain uses TRBV27 and TRBJ1-1, with unresolved D. Per germline, CDR1 MNHEY and CDR2 SMNVEV (reference sequence). Between the trimmed V and J ends, which lost 1 base and 11 bases, there was a span of 14 bases. The CDR3 spans 13 residues. The CDR3 is CASSLWGGRPAFF. The CDR3 coding sequence is TGTGCCAGCAGTTTATGGGGAGGCCGGCCCGCTTTCTTT.